The TCR beta chain described here comes from a study of T cell repertoires in cytomegalovirus infection. This clonotype was observed a handful of times. Its antigen is unidentified. A read error may produce the germline difference seen at one junction end. Looked up from germline, CDR1 is MNHEY and CDR2 is SMNVEV (reference sequence). CDR3 length equals 15 residues. Each CDR3 protein gets one entry after TCRdb re-called the reads with MiXCR. The profile shows over 40,000 distinct CDR3 sequences, approximately 20% of them singletons. The sample consisted of CD8+ T cells from cultured PBMCs, taken from culture after CMV antigen stimulation. The rearrangement uses TRBV27 and TRBJ2-5, with 12 bases matching TRBD2. This receptor was obtained from a human donor in good health (CMV status not recorded). Some clones in this sample may be carry-over from other donors' samples. DNA for the CDR3: TGTGCCACCAGTAGGACTAGCGGGATCCAAGAGACCCAGTACTTC. Translated: CATSRTSGIQETQYF.